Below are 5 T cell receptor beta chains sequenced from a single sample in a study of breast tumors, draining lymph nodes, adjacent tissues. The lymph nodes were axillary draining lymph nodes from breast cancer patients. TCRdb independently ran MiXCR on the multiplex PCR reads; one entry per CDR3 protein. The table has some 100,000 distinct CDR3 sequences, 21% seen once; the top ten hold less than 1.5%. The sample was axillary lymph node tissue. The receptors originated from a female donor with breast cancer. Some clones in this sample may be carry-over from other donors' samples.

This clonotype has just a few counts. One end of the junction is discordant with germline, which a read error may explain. CDR3 residues: CASSGAAVNTGGLFF. In nucleotides, the CDR3 is TGTGCCAGCAGTGGGGCCGCGGTGAACACCGGGGGGCTGTTTTTT. This chain joins TRBV27 and TRBJ2-2; possibly TRBD2 for D (6 bases). This CDR3 has 15 residues. CDR1 and CDR2 from the germline V gene are MNHEY and SMNVEV (reference sequence).

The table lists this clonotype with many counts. DNA for the CDR3: TGTGCCAGCAGCCCTCAGGGGGCCGTCTACGAGCAGTACTTC. Its translation: CASSPQGAVYEQYF. This rearrangement joins TRBV6-2 or TRBV6-3 to TRBJ2-7, with 8 bases fitting TRBD1. Trimming cost V 6 bases and J 3 bases; bases outside gene matches: 7. The CDR3 runs 14 residues. Germline loops: CDR1 MNHEY, CDR2 SVGEGT.

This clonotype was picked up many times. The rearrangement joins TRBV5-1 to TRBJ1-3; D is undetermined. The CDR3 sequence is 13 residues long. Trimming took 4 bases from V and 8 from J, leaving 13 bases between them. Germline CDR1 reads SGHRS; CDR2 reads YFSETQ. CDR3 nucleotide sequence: TGCGCCAGCAGCCCGGGATTGGAGGACACCATATATTTT. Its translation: CASSPGLEDTIYF.

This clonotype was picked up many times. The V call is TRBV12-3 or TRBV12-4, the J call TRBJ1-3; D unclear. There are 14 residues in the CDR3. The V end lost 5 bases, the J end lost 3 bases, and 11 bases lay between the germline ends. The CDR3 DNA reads TGTGCCAGCAGTAAAACAGAAGGTGGAAACACCATATATTTT. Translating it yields CASSKTEGGNTIYF.

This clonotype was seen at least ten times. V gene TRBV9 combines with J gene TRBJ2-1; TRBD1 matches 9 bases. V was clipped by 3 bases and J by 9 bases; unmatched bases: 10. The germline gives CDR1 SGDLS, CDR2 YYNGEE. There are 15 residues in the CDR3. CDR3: CASSGGQGLRGEQFF. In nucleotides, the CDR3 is TGTGCCAGCAGCGGGGGACAGGGTCTTAGGGGTGAGCAGTTCTTC.